These 18 T cell receptor beta chains share one sample of origin, sequenced in a study of T cells after yellow fever vaccination. In TCRdb, the 5' RACE reads were re-called with MiXCR into one record per CDR3 protein. The sample contains around 550,000 distinct CDR3 sequences, about 19% of which appear only once. This specimen was PBMCs, taken 15 days after the yellow fever booster vaccination. Every receptor here comes from a man aged 25-45 years who received the YFV17D yellow fever vaccine.

Many counts were recorded for this clonotype. The V and J genes are TRBV5-1 and TRBJ2-7; D remains unclear. The CDR3 has 14 amino acids. The V end was cut by 4 bases, the J end by 2 bases, with 13 bases between. Germline-derived CDR1 and CDR2 are SGHRS and YFSETQ. The CDR3 region is CASSPRPATYEQYF. As DNA, the CDR3 is TGCGCCAGCAGCCCTCGCCCGGCAACCTACGAGCAGTACTTC.

This clonotype turned up a few times. The chain carries TRBV7-9 and TRBJ2-5; 14 bases match TRBD2. This CDR3 has 17 residues. The trim removed 5 bases at V and 0 bases at J, leaving 5 bases unmatched. Germline CDR1 reads SEHNR; CDR2 reads FQNEAQ (reference sequence). The CDR3 nucleotides are TGTGCCAGCAGCCCCAAGGGACTAGCGGGAGACCAAGAGACCCAGTACTTC. This encodes CASSPKGLAGDQETQYF.

The chain has TRBV20-1 and TRBJ1-3; 8 bases are shared with TRBD1. Trimming took 1 base from V and 4 from J; bases not matched to a gene: 3. Germline CDR1 reads DFQATT; CDR2 reads SNEGSKA (reference sequence). The CDR3 is made up of 14 amino acids. The CDR3 nucleotides are TGCAGTGCTAGAGTCGACAGGGGCGGAAACACCATATATTTT. Amino acids: CSARVDRGGNTIYF.

V gene TRBV13 combines with J gene TRBJ2-7; D might be TRBD1 (6 bases). The CDR3 totals 15 residues. V dropped 0 bases and J dropped 3 bases, with 12 bases sitting between them. CDR1 is PRHDT and CDR2 is FYEKMQ in the germline V gene (reference sequence). CDR3 in DNA: TGTGCCAGCAGCTTAGGTCAGGGGAAAATCTACGAGCAGTACTTC. Amino acid sequence: CASSLGQGKIYEQYF.

This clonotype appeared a few times. The genes are TRBV5-1 and TRBJ2-3; D not resolved. The V gene's germline CDR1 is SGHRS and CDR2 YFSETQ. This CDR3 is built from 15 residues. V was cut by 5 bases and J by 3 bases, with 16 bases left in between. This chain's CDR3 is CASRLNSGFTDTQYF. In DNA, the CDR3 is TGCGCCAGCAGATTGAACTCCGGATTTACAGATACGCAGTATTTT. Complete variable domain (other parts from reference TRBV5-1 and TRBJ2-3): KAGVTQTPRYLIKTRGQQVTLSCSPISGHRSVSWYQQTPGQGLQFLFEYFSETQRNKGNFPGRFSGRQFSNSRSEMNVSTLELGDSALYLCASRLNSGFTDTQYFGPGTRLTVL.

The chain recombines TRBV19 with TRBJ1-2; TRBD1 aligns across 9 bases. Germline assignment: CDR1 LNHDA and CDR2 SQIVND (reference sequence). Unmatched junction bases numbered 3, after V lost 8 bases and J lost 2 bases. The CDR3 has 13 amino acids. Written as DNA, the CDR3 is TGTGCCAGTGGGGACAGGGCGAACTATGGCTACACCTTC. Its translation: CASGDRANYGYTF.

The chain is built from TRBV20-1 and TRBJ2-1; TRBD2 is a possible D gene (6 bases). CDR3 length: 15 residues. The germline V gene has CDR1 DFQATT and CDR2 SNEGSKA (reference sequence). Trimming cost V 0 bases and J 7 bases, with 16 bases left between them. Here the CDR3 reads CSARDRAGRRNEQFF. The CDR3 coding sequence is TGCAGTGCTAGAGATCGGGCGGGACGAAGGAATGAGCAGTTCTTC.

This rearrangement joins TRBV5-5 to TRBJ2-2; D perhaps matches TRBD2 (5 bases). The CDR3 is 16 amino acids. Germline values: CDR1 SGHKS, CDR2 YYEKEE (reference sequence). Trimming pared 3 bases from V and 2 bases from J, leaving 14 bases between. The CDR3 here is CASSSIPGKNTGELFF. In DNA form, the CDR3 reads TGTGCCAGCAGCTCGATACCGGGGAAAAACACCGGGGAGCTGTTTTTT.

This sequence joins TRBV5-1 and TRBJ2-5; 10 nucleotides match TRBD1. Germline V gene data show CDR1 as SGHRS and CDR2 as YFSETQ. This CDR3 has 14 residues. V lost 4 bases and J lost 3; bases outside the gene matches: 3. CDR3 DNA sequence: TGCGCCAGCAGCGAGGGACAGGGGAAAGAGACCCAGTACTTC. Amino acid sequence: CASSEGQGKETQYF.

CDR3 nucleotides: TGTGCCTGGAGGATCGAGGGACCCTACGAGCAGTACTTC. Translated: CAWRIEGPYEQYF. The chain joins TRBV30 to TRBJ2-7, with D tentatively TRBD1 or TRBD2 (5 bases each). The V end was cut by 3 bases, the J end by 2 bases, with 11 bases between. Looked up from germline, CDR1 is GTSNPN and CDR2 is SVGIG (reference sequence). This CDR3 is 13 amino acids long.

The chain has TRBV29-1 and TRBJ2-1; 7 bases agree with TRBD1. V trimming: 6 bases; J trimming: 3 bases; junction bases outside the gene matches: 5. Germline V gives CDR1 SQVTM, CDR2 ANQGSEA. The CDR3 runs to 13 residues. In DNA form, the CDR3 reads TGCAGCGTGAGGACAGGAGTCTACAATGAGCAGTTCTTC. This sequence encodes CSVRTGVYNEQFF.

The rearrangement joins TRBV5-1 to TRBJ2-7; 10 bases are a match to TRBD1. J gave up 3 bases and V 0 bases, and 6 bases lay outside the gene matches. This CDR3 comprises 16 residues. Germline CDR1 reads SGHRS; CDR2 reads YFSETQ. The CDR3 DNA reads as TGCGCCAGCAGCTTGGGGGGGACAGGGGAGGACTACGAGCAGTACTTC. It yields the protein CASSLGGTGEDYEQYF.

There are a few counts of this clonotype. This rearrangement joins TRBV7-9 to TRBJ2-1; a possible D gene is TRBD2 (5 bases). V was cut by 7 bases and J by 5 bases, with 18 bases left in between. Germline V gene lookup returns CDR1 SEHNR and CDR2 FQNEAQ (reference sequence). The CDR3 is 15 amino acids. The CDR3 here is CASTTGETFNNEQFF. The CDR3 nucleotides are TGTGCCAGCACAACCGGGGAGACTTTCAACAATGAGCAGTTCTTC. Looking up the rest from reference TRBV7-9 and TRBJ2-1 gives the full variable domain: DTGVSQNPRHKITKRGQNVTFRCDPISEHNRLYWYRQTLGQGPEFLTYFQNEAQLEKSRLLSDRFSAERPKGSFSTLEIQRTEQGDSAMYLCASTTGETFNNEQFFGPGTRLTVL.

There are many counts of this clonotype. The chain links TRBV12-3 or TRBV12-4 to TRBJ1-2; D is uncertain. This CDR3 comprises 13 residues. V was clipped by 3 bases and J by 2 bases, with 7 bases between them. As DNA, the CDR3 is TGTGCCAGCAGTTTTGGGGAAAACTATGGCTACACCTTC. Protein product: CASSFGENYGYTF.

This clonotype was seen a handful of times. V usage is TRBV6-1 and J usage is TRBJ2-2; a weak D match, TRBD1 (6 bases). Per the germline V gene, CDR1 is MNHNS and CDR2 is SASEGT. Trimming pared 6 bases from V and 5 bases from J, leaving 16 bases between. This CDR3 comprises 15 residues. The CDR3 loop is CASRSLGQRTGELFF. CDR3 DNA sequence: TGTGCCAGCAGATCACTGGGACAACGAACCGGGGAGCTGTTTTTT.

The rearrangement uses TRBV9 and TRBJ1-3, with D uncertain. With 3 bases removed from V and 7 bases from J, the gap between germline ends came to 17 bases. The CDR3 extends over 15 amino acids. The germline gives CDR1 SGDLS, CDR2 YYNGEE. This CDR3 is CASSGGPSRRNTIYF. In nucleotides, the CDR3 is TGTGCCAGCAGCGGAGGGCCTTCGAGGCGGAACACCATATATTTT.

This clonotype was counted only a few times. This chain connects TRBV13 to TRBJ2-2; D ambiguous. Per germline, CDR1 PRHDT and CDR2 FYEKMQ (reference sequence). The ends were cut back, 1 base at V and 1 base at J, with 7 bases in the middle. The CDR3 consists of 15 residues. The CDR3, as DNA: TGTGCCAGCAGCTTAGATGACCTGAACACCGGGGAGCTGTTTTTT. It specifies CASSLDDLNTGELFF.

This clonotype was detected only a few times. The rearrangement links TRBV5-1 to TRBJ2-5; 7 nucleotides agree with TRBD2. Germline V gene data show CDR1 as SGHRS and CDR2 as YFSETQ. CDR3 size: 14 residues. V dropped 3 bases and J dropped 2; count of bases not matched to a gene: 4. CDR3 DNA sequence: TGCGCCAGCAGCTCGGGGGAGGGGCAAGAGACCCAGTACTTC. Residues: CASSSGEGQETQYF. The variable domain in full, completed from reference TRBV5-1 and TRBJ2-5, reads KAGVTQTPRYLIKTRGQQVTLSCSPISGHRSVSWYQQTPGQGLQFLFEYFSETQRNKGNFPGRFSGRQFSNSRSEMNVSTLELGDSALYLCASSSGEGQETQYFGPGTRLLVL.